This TCR beta chain comes out of a study of blood T cell repertoires in COVID-19. Germline-derived CDR1 and CDR2 are SGHTA and FQGNSA. This CDR3 comprises 18 residues. The trim removed 1 base at V and 2 bases at J, leaving 8 bases unmatched. The method was immunoSEQ multiplex PCR; TCRdb's version includes in-frame clones alone and lacks a portion of them. The sample holds some 130,000 clones, about 83% seen once. V is TRBV7-2 and J is TRBJ2-6, with TRBD1 identical over 7 bases. Sequences were obtained from peripheral blood. This receptor was identified in a man between 40 and 49 years old with active or convalescent COVID-19. The CDR3 reads CASSLVGRQGPGANVLTF. CDR3 DNA sequence: TGTGCCAGCAGCTTAGTAGGGCGACAGGGTCCTGGGGCCAACGTCCTGACTTTC. Using reference TRBV7-2 and TRBJ2-6 for the parts outside the CDR3, the full variable domain is GAGVSQSPSNKVTEKGKDVELRCDPISGHTALYWYRQSLGQGLEFLIYFQGNSAPDKSGLPSDRFSAERTGGSVSTLTIQRTQQEDSAVYLCASSLVGRQGPGANVLTFGAGSRLTVL.